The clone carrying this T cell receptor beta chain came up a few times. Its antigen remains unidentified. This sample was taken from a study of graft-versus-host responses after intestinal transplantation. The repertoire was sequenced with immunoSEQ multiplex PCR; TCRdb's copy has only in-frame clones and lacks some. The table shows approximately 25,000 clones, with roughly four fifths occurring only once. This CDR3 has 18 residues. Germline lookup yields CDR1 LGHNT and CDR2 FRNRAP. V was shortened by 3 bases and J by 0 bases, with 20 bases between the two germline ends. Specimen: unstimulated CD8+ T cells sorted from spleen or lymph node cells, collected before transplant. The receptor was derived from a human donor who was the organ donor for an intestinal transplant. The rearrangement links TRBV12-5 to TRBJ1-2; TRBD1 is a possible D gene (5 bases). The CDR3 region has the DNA TGTGCTAGTGGTTTCAACCGGGACCCTGAACCTACTAACTATGGCTACACCTTC. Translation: CASGFNRDPEPTNYGYTF.